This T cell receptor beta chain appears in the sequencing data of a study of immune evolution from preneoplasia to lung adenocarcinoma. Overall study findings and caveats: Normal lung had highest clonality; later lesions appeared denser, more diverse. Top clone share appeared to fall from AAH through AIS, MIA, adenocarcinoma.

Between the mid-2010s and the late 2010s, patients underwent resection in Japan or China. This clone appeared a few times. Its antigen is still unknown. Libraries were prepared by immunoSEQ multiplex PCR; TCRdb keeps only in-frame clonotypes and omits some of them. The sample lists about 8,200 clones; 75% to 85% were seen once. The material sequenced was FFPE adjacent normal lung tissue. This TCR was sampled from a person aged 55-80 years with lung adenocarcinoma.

The CDR3 DNA reads as TGTGCCAGCAGCTTGGCGGGGACAGAAAACATTCAGTACTTC. It yields the protein CASSLAGTENIQYF. V usage is TRBV5-4 and J usage is TRBJ2-4; 7 nucleotides match TRBD1. V lost 0 bases to trimming and J lost 5 bases; unmatched junction nucleotides: 2. The CDR3 has 14 residues. From germline, CDR1 is SGHNT and CDR2 YYREEE (reference sequence).